The subject of this entry is one TCR beta chain. With 60 Vbeta and 13 Jbeta primers, the PCR was carried out. Profiling relied on immunoSEQ multiplex PCR, and the TCRdb table lists in-frame clones only, not all of them. The data hold 170,000 or so clones, with around three quarters observed a single time. The germline V gene has CDR1 MNHNY and CDR2 SVGAGI (reference sequence). The V and J ends lost 0 bases and 3 bases respectively, with 9 bases between them. The CDR3 is 15 residues long. These data come from a study of cytomegalovirus exposure and HLA in healthy donors. For the study at large: Early release data held 80 million to 100 million unique TCRs from HLA-typed donors.

Healthy bone marrow donors formed the donor group. The chain employs TRBV6-6 and TRBJ1-5; D is unresolved. The source of this sequence is a woman aged 40 to 50 in good health and CMV-seronegative. The sequenced sample was PBMCs. The CDR3 sequence is CASSYSTENNQPQHF. In DNA form, the CDR3 reads TGTGCCAGCAGTTACTCCACAGAGAACAATCAGCCCCAGCATTTT.